This T cell receptor beta chain originates from a study of T cells in localized non-small cell lung cancer. Remarks on this clone: Its antigen is not known.

The data were produced by immunoSEQ multiplex PCR, yet TCRdb's version contains in-frame clones alone and is incomplete. The table has around 91,000 clones, 87% seen once; the top ten hold roughly 15%. Findings and limits, study-wide: Adjacent lung had a median about 55 of the 100 largest tumor clones. Density of T cells in blood, when higher, went with longer overall survival. Heterogeneity is still possible, as just one tumor region was sequenced.

The CDR3 has 14 amino acids. Losses at the gene ends were 5 bases for V and 2 bases for J; bases not matched to a gene: 5. CDR1 and CDR2 from the germline V gene are SNHLY and FYNNEI. This chain uses TRBV2 with TRBJ1-2; 7 bases are a match to TRBD1. The sequence came from a man between 40 and 69 years old with stage I squamous cell lung carcinoma. The source material was peripheral blood, sampled before any cancer treatment. This CDR3 reads CASSQSGGNYGYTF. CDR3 nucleotides: TGTGCCAGCAGTCAGTCAGGGGGGAACTATGGCTACACCTTC.